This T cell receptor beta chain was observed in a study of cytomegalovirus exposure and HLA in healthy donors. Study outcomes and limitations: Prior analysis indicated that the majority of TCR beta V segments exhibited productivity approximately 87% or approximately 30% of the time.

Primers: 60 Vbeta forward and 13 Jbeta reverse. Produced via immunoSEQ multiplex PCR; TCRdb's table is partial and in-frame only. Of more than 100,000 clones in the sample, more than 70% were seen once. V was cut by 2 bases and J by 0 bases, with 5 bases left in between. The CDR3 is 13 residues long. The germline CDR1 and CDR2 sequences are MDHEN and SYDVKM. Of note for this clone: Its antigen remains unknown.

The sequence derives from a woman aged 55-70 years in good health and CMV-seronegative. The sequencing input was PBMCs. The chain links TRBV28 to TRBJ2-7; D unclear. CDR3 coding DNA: TGTGCCAGCAGTTTAACAGCCTCCTACGAGCAGTACTTC. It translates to CASSLTASYEQYF.